The 22 T cell receptor beta chains below were found in one sample sequenced in a study of shared clonotypes between healthy human individuals (dated by TCRdb to about 2020). Library method: the immunoSEQ multiplex PCR assay. TCRdb retrieved this table from immuneACCESS and kept in-frame rearrangements only. Not all clones are present; in checked studies, unresolved V genes account for under half, and no reason is known for the remainder. Here the sample has 2 million to 2.5 million clones; approximately 95% occur a single time. The top ten clones comprise about 0.39% of the sample. Sequenced sample: naive CD4+ T cells from PBMCs. The meaning of the sample's cell subset or site label: CD45RA+ positively selected. All receptors come from a man between 18 and 29 years old in good health. Some clones in this sample may be carry-over from other donors' samples.

The CDR3 DNA reads as TGTGCCAGCAGCCCGGAGGCGGGAGGGTGGGAGACCCAGTACTTC. Translation: CASSPEAGGWETQYF. J is TRBJ2-5 and V is TRBV7-2; TRBD2 aligns across 9 bases. V lost 5 bases and J lost 5; bases outside the gene matches: 9. From germline, CDR1 is SGHTA and CDR2 FQGNSA. CDR3 size: 15 residues.

The genes are TRBV4-1 and TRBJ2-1, with 13 nucleotides matching TRBD2. The J segment lost 2 bases and the V segment lost 1 base, leaving 2 bases of the junction unmatched. CDR3 length: 17 amino acids. Germline V gene lookup returns CDR1 MGHRA and CDR2 YSYEKL. The CDR3: CASSQVGTSGAYNEQFF. The CDR3, as DNA: TGCGCCAGCAGCCAAGTAGGGACTAGCGGGGCCTACAATGAGCAGTTCTTC.

The chain recombines TRBV5-1 with TRBJ2-5, with D tentatively TRBD2 (6 bases). The CDR3 contains 15 residues. Trimming shortened V by 0 bases and J by 9 bases, and 18 bases separated the two germline ends. Looked up from germline, CDR1 is SGHRS and CDR2 is YFSETQ. CDR3 nucleotide sequence: TGCGCCAGCAGCTTGGTCGGCGGTATCGGGGAGGCCCAGTACTTC. Protein: CASSLVGGIGEAQYF.

The chain recombines TRBV28 with TRBJ1-1; D unclear. The length of the CDR3 is 15 residues. The V gene's germline CDR1 is MDHEN and CDR2 SYDVKM. Trimming left V 5 bases short and J 4 bases short, with 17 bases between. The CDR3 sequence is CASSPLRDYGTEAFF. The CDR3, as DNA: TGTGCCAGCAGTCCGTTGAGGGATTACGGCACTGAAGCTTTCTTT.

The chain recombines TRBV30 with TRBJ2-1; D remains unclear. V was clipped by 2 bases and J by 5 bases, with 7 bases between them. Germline CDR1 GTSNPN, CDR2 SVGIG (reference sequence). The CDR3 contains 12 residues. As DNA, the CDR3 is TGTGCCTGGAGTCCTGTCGACAATGAGCAGTTCTTC. It translates to CAWSPVDNEQFF.

Only one count was recorded for this clone. This sequence joins TRBV19 and TRBJ2-7; 9 positions agree with TRBD1. Germline trimming cut 6 bases from V and 3 bases from J; bases unmatched to any gene: 6. Germline V gives CDR1 LNHDA, CDR2 SQIVND (reference sequence). The CDR3 spans 14 residues. The CDR3: CASSRGTGFYEQYF. The CDR3 nucleotides read TGTGCCAGTAGCCGGGGGACAGGGTTCTACGAGCAGTACTTC.

This chain connects TRBV7-3 to TRBJ2-1, with 14 bases aligning to TRBD2. The CDR3 covers 15 residues. The V and J ends lost 2 bases and 9 bases, in that order; junction bases with no gene match: 3. Germline-derived CDR1 and CDR2 are SGHTA and FQGTGA. The CDR3 loop is CASSLLTSGRVEQFF. In nucleotides, the CDR3 is TGTGCCAGCAGCTTATTGACTAGCGGGAGGGTTGAGCAGTTCTTC.

This clone has just one count. This chain links TRBV19 with TRBJ2-4; 10 nucleotides align to TRBD1. Germline V gene data show CDR1 as LNHDA and CDR2 as SQIVND (reference sequence). The CDR3 runs to 16 residues. J lost 8 bases, V lost 6 bases, and 13 bases had no gene match. This CDR3 is CASRPRGQGSGDIQYF. CDR3 nucleotides: TGTGCCAGTAGACCACGGGGACAGGGGTCGGGGGACATTCAGTACTTC.

The chain has TRBV7-3 and TRBJ1-1; D possibly corresponds to TRBD1 (5 bases). The CDR3 length is 13 residues. Looked up from germline, CDR1 is SGHTA and CDR2 is FQGTGA. V lost 5 bases and J 6 bases, leaving 13 bases between the germline ends. CDR3 DNA sequence: TGTGCCAGCAGCCCAGGGTTAGGCGCTGAAGCTTTCTTT. This codes for CASSPGLGAEAFF.

The gene calls are TRBV2 and TRBJ2-7; 9 nucleotides line up with TRBD2. CDR3 length: 13 residues. CDR1 is SNHLY and CDR2 is FYNNEI in the germline V gene. V was clipped by 8 bases and J by 5 bases; unmatched bases: 7. The CDR3 bases are TGTGCCAGCCTTAGCGGGAGTAGCCACGAGCAGTACTTC. Protein sequence: CASLSGSSHEQYF.

V gene TRBV6-1 combines with J gene TRBJ1-2; D gene unclear. The CDR3 sequence is 15 residues long. The V end was cut by 5 bases, the J end by 2 bases, with 15 bases between. Germline CDR1 MNHNS, CDR2 SASEGT. The CDR3 coding sequence is TGTGCCAGCAGTCACCGATTTGAGGGCAACTATGGCTACACCTTC. Translation: CASSHRFEGNYGYTF.

The chain employs TRBV7-2 and TRBJ1-1, with D perhaps matching TRBD1 (6 bases). The CDR3 is 13 amino acids. The germline V gene encodes CDR1 SGHTA and CDR2 FQGNSA. V lost 5 bases to trimming and J lost 4 bases, with 11 bases between them. CDR3 sequence: CASSQRQVTEAFF. CDR3 coding DNA: TGTGCCAGCAGCCAAAGACAGGTCACTGAAGCTTTCTTT.

The gene calls are TRBV29-1 and TRBJ2-7, with D possibly being TRBD1 (6 bases). The V gene lost 4 bases and the J gene lost 2 bases, with 9 bases spanning the gap. The CDR3 extends over 12 amino acids. Germline values: CDR1 SQVTM, CDR2 ANQGSEA. The CDR3 loop reads CSVVTGTYEQYF. The CDR3, as DNA: TGCAGCGTTGTTACAGGGACCTACGAGCAGTACTTC.

V usage is TRBV2 and J usage is TRBJ1-5; D perhaps matches TRBD1 (5 bases). The CDR3 sequence is 14 residues long. The V gene lost 7 bases and the J gene lost 7 bases, with 17 bases spanning the gap. The germline V gene encodes CDR1 SNHLY and CDR2 FYNNEI. The CDR3 reads CASTERAGSQPQHF. The CDR3 region has the DNA TGTGCCAGCACCGAGAGGGCAGGGTCCCAGCCCCAGCATTTT.

The gene calls are TRBV19 and TRBJ2-5, with D unresolved. V lost 4 bases, J lost 6 bases, and 15 bases lay in between. The CDR3 sequence is 14 residues long. Germline CDR1 and CDR2: LNHDA and SQIVND (reference sequence). This CDR3 reads CASSNDGLWKTQYF. CDR3 bases: TGTGCCAGTAGTAACGACGGGTTGTGGAAGACCCAGTACTTC.

V gene TRBV7-9 combines with J gene TRBJ1-2; a weak D match, TRBD1 (5 bases). The CDR3 contains 14 residues. Germline V gives CDR1 SEHNR, CDR2 FQNEAQ (reference sequence). Between the trimmed V and J ends, which lost 8 bases and 2 bases, there was a span of 15 bases. Here the CDR3 reads CASHSGRWNYGYTF. The DNA for the CDR3 is TGTGCCAGCCATTCGGGGCGGTGGAACTATGGCTACACCTTC. Full variable domain (remainder filled in from reference TRBV7-9 and TRBJ1-2): DTGVSQNPRHKITKRGQNVTFRCDPISEHNRLYWYRQTLGQGPEFLTYFQNEAQLEKSRLLSDRFSAERPKGSFSTLEIQRTEQGDSAMYLCASHSGRWNYGYTFGSGTRLTVV.

The rearrangement links TRBV10-3 to TRBJ2-3; 9 bases are a match to TRBD1. J was trimmed by 4 bases and V by 2 bases; bases with no gene match: 7. The CDR3 is made up of 16 amino acids. Germline-derived CDR1 and CDR2 are ENHRY and SYGVKD. The CDR3 DNA is TGTGCCATCAGTGAGGTTGGACAGGGGAATGCAGATACGCAGTATTTT. This codes for CAISEVGQGNADTQYF.

As regards this clone: The sample has other DNA sequences that encode this CDR3 too. The chain combines TRBV28 with TRBJ1-2; D uncertain. Germline CDR1 MDHEN, CDR2 SYDVKM. There are 12 residues in the CDR3. The ends were cut back, 2 bases at V and 5 bases at J, with 6 bases in the middle. The CDR3 DNA reads as TGTGCCAGCAGTTTAAGAGATTATGGCTACACCTTC. Residues: CASSLRDYGYTF.

V gene TRBV7-2 combines with J gene TRBJ2-7; 8 positions agree with TRBD2. The CDR3 has 15 amino acids. V gave up 8 bases and J gave up 6 bases; unmatched junction bases: 15. Germline V gene sequence: CDR1 SGHTA, CDR2 FQGNSA. The CDR3 loop is CASAGPASGRSEQYF. The CDR3 DNA follows: TGTGCCAGCGCAGGGCCGGCTAGCGGGCGAAGCGAGCAGTACTTC.

This clone has a single count. The chain combines TRBV5-6 with TRBJ1-2; a possible D gene is TRBD1 (5 bases). The CDR3 is 15 residues long. The germline V gene encodes CDR1 SGHDT and CDR2 YYEEEE. Between the trimmed V and J ends, which lost 4 bases and 5 bases, there was a span of 18 bases. CDR3 nucleotide sequence: TGTGCCAGCAGCCCTCCGGGACCGAGGAAGTATGGCTACACCTTC. Protein sequence: CASSPPGPRKYGYTF.

In this sample, this clone turned up a few times. Within the sample, other DNA sequences also encode this same CDR3. The genes are TRBV5-1 and TRBJ2-7; D not resolved. V shed 1 base and J shed 4 bases, with 3 bases lying between them. CDR3 length: 11 amino acids. Germline CDR1 SGHRS, CDR2 YFSETQ. CDR3 nucleotide sequence: TGCGCCAGCAGCTTGTATTACGAGCAGTACTTC. Protein sequence: CASSLYYEQYF.

This clone was recorded once. Written as DNA, the CDR3 is TGCGCCAGCAGCCGACTCCCGACAATCTACGAGCAGTACTTC. Amino acids: CASSRLPTIYEQYF. The genes are TRBV4-1 and TRBJ2-7; no reliable D call. Per germline, CDR1 MGHRA and CDR2 YSYEKL. V lost 4 bases to trimming and J lost 3 bases, with 13 bases between them. This CDR3 is 14 amino acids long.